This TCR beta chain was recorded in a study of identical twins (dated by TCRdb to about 2016). Turning to the overall study: The study deep-sequenced TCR alpha and beta repertoires from monozygotic twins, unrelated adults of various ages and cord blood to test whether fetal clonotypes persist. To rule out contamination, replicate twin experiments were performed at different times with different library preparation protocols.

Library preparation employed 5' RACE. Instrument used: Illumina HiSeq 2000. Template switching introduced a universal primer binding site; the final cDNA contained a unique molecular identifier, enabling accurate counting of TCR cDNA molecules. Specific primers in the conserved constant-segment region were used to synthesize first-strand cDNA for TCR alpha and beta chains. To control for contamination, every cDNA library was double barcoded, receiving both a SMART-Mk sample barcode and Illumina barcodes. TruSeq adapter sequences and Illumina sample barcodes were added in two successive PCR steps. TCR alpha and beta cDNA libraries were sequenced on the Illumina HiSeq platform with custom primers. From the authors' description of their analysis: Unique molecular identifiers were extracted from raw reads with MiGEC, and CDR3 positions were determined with MiXCR. For each individual, recombination models were inferred using an EM algorithm with the repgenHMM and IGoR tools. The analysis of shared clonotypes was done with the tcR package in R, with sharing normalized by the product of cloneset sizes. To study raw recombination free of thymic and clonal selection effects, out-of-frame nonproductive sequences were analyzed. The raw public reads went through TCRdb reprocessing: fastp at Q25, MiXCR clone calling, in-frame beta chains kept. Identical CDR3 proteins give one entry, which carries the most common genes and DNA. V and J calls and clone size were set by TCRdb, not the authors. This sample lists 130,000 to 150,000 distinct CDR3 sequences; roughly 3.5% were detected once. Clones ranked in the top ten supply 8.1% of the sample.

Only healthy Caucasian donors were included. Miltenyi CD45RO+ enrichment and human naive T-cell isolation kits were used to isolate memory (CD45RO+) and naive T cells from PBMC. About this clonotype itself: What antigen it recognizes has not been identified. No base quality information exists; no much larger clone differs at one position.

Study-wide findings and limitations: Out-of-frame TCR alpha sharing in monozygotic twins was systematically underestimated by recombination models, whereas sharing between unrelated individuals was in agreement with the recombination models. Compared with coincidental sharing between unrelated individuals, out-of-frame TCR alpha sequences shared between twins had an excess of sequences with low generation probability. Because the same donors could not be followed over many years, the conclusions depended on cross-sectional statistical analysis. In beta out-of-frame sequences, excess twin sharing was weaker, because having fewer shared sequences lowered the signal-to-noise ratio. Abundant cord blood beta clonotypes carried fewer insertions; young adult naive repertoires showed a weaker similar trend, while memory repertoires showed none. Zero-insertion analyses could be partly confounded by invariant T cells such as MAIT and iNKT, though diverse VJ usage argued against such confounding for most clonotypes.

The junction shows trimming of 0 bases on V and 8 bases on J, plus 16 bases between the germline ends. From the germline V gene, CDR1 is LGHNA and CDR2 is YNFKEQ. Taken from cysteine to phenylalanine, the CDR3 has 15 residues. Only the CDR3 region is kept as DNA, spanning 45 bases read in frame from base 1. The rearranged segments are TRBV4-2 and TRBJ1-2; D gene: possibly TRBD1, on 6 matching bases. The sequence derives from a man younger than 35 in good health. The sample comprised memory T cells sorted from blood. According to the study, the label for this sample's cell subset or site signals: CD45RO+ enriched T cells. The base sequence is TGTGCCAGCAGCCAAGATCTTGGGGGGGCGCAGGGCTACACCTTC. Translation gives CASSQDLGGAQGYTF.